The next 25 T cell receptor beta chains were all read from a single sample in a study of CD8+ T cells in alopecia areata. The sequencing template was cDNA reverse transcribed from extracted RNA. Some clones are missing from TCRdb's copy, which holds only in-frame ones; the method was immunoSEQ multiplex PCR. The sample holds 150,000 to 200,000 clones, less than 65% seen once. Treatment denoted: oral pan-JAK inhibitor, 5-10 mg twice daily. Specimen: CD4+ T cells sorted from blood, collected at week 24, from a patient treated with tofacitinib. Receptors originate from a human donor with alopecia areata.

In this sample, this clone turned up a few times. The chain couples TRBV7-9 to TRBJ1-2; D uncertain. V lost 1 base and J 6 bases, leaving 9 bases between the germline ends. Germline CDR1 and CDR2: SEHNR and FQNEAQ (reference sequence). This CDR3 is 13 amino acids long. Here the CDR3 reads CASSLVAGHGYTF. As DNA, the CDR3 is TGTGCCAGCAGCTTAGTTGCGGGTCATGGCTACACCTTC.

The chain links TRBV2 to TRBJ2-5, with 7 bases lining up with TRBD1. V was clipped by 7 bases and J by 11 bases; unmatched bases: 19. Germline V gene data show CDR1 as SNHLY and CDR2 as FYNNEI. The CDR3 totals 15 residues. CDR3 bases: TGTGCCAGCAAATTGGTGGAACAGGGGTTATGGGAGCAGTACTTC. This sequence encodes CASKLVEQGLWEQYF.

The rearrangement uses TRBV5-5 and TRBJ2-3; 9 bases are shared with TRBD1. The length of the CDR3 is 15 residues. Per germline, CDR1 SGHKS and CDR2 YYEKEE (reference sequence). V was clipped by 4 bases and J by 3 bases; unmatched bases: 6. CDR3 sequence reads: CASSHTGGRTDTQYF. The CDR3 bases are TGTGCCAGCAGCCATACAGGGGGCCGAACAGATACGCAGTATTTT.

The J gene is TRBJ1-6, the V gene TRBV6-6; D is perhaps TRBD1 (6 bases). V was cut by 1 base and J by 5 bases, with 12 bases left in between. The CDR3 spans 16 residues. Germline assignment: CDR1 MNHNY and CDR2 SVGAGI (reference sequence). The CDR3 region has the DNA TGTGCCAGCAGTTACTTCAGTGGGACAAATAATTCACCCCTCCACTTT. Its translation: CASSYFSGTNNSPLHF.

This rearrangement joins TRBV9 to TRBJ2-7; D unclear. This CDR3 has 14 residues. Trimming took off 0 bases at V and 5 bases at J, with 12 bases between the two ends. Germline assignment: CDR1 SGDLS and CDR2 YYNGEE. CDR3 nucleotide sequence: TGTGCCAGCAGCGTAGATCAGGTTTTGAACGAGCAGTACTTC. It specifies CASSVDQVLNEQYF. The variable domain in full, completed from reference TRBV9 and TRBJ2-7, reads DSGVTQTPKHLITATGQRVTLRCSPRSGDLSVYWYQQSLDQGLQFLIQYYNGEERAKGNILERFSAQQFPDLHSELNLSSLELGDSALYFCASSVDQVLNEQYFGPGTRLTVT.

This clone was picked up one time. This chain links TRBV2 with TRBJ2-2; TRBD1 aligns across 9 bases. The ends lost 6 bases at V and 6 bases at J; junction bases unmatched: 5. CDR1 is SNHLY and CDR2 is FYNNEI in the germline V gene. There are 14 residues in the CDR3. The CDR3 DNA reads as TGTGCCAGCAGGGGGGACAGGGAGGCCGGGGAGCTGTTTTTT. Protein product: CASRGDREAGELFF.

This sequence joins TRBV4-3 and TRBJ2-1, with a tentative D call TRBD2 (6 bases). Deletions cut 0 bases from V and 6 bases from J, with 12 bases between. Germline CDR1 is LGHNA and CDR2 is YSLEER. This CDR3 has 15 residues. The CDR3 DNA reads TGCGCCAGCAGCCAAGAGTGGGGGGAGTTCAATGAGCAGTTCTTC. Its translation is CASSQEWGEFNEQFF.

The CDR3 region is CASSEGQANQPQHF. CDR3 in DNA: TGTGCCAGCAGCGAAGGACAGGCCAATCAGCCCCAGCATTTT. The rearrangement joins TRBV9 to TRBJ1-5; 7 nucleotides match TRBD1. Trimming at V came to 3 bases and at J to 3 bases, leaving 3 bases not matched to a gene. The CDR3 totals 14 residues. The germline gives CDR1 SGDLS, CDR2 YYNGEE.

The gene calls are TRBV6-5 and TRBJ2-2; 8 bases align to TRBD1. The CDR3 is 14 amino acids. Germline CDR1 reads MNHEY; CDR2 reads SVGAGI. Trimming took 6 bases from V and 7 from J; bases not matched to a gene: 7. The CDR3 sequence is CASRPDRANGELFF. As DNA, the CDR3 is TGTGCCAGCAGACCGGACAGGGCGAACGGGGAGCTGTTTTTT.

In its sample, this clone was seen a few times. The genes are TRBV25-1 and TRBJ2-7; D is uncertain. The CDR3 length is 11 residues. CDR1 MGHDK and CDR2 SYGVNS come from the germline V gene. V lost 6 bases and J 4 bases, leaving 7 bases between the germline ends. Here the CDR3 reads CASSALYEQYF. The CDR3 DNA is TGTGCCAGCAGCGCCTTATACGAGCAGTACTTC.

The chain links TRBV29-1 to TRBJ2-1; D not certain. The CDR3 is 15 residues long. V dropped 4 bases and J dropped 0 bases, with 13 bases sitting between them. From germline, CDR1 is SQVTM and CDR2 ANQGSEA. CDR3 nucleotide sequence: TGCAGCGTTGCGAGAGGTGGTGACTCCTACAATGAGCAGTTCTTC. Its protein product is CSVARGGDSYNEQFF.

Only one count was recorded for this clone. CDR3 coding DNA: TGTGCCAGCTCTCGAACAGCAGCAGATACGCAGTATTTT. Its protein product is CASSRTAADTQYF. This sequence joins TRBV18 and TRBJ2-3; D not resolved. Germline V gene data show CDR1 as KGHSH and CDR2 as LQKENI. This CDR3 is built from 13 residues. The V gene lost 6 bases and the J gene lost 4 bases, with 11 bases spanning the gap.

For the CDR3, the DNA is TGCGCCAGCAGCTCGGGACAATTGAGCTCTGGGGCCAACGTCCTGACTTTC. Translating gives CASSSGQLSSGANVLTF. V gene TRBV5-1 combines with J gene TRBJ2-6; a weak D match, TRBD1 (6 bases). Trimming removed 3 bases at V and 0 bases at J, with 13 bases between. The germline CDR1 and CDR2 sequences are SGHRS and YFSETQ. CDR3 length equals 17 residues.

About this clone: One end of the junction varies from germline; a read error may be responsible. The CDR3 region has the DNA TGTGCCGGCAGTTCAAAGCGGGGGGGCCGGAGAGATACGCAGTATTTT. Protein: CAGSSKRGGRRDTQYF. The chain employs TRBV6-5 and TRBJ2-3; TRBD2 matches 10 bases. The V gene's germline CDR1 is MNHEY and CDR2 SVGAGI. CDR3 length: 16 residues.

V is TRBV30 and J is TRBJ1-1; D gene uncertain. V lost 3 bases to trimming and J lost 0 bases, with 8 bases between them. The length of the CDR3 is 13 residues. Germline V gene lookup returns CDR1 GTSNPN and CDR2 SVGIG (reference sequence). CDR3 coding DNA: TGTGCCTGGAGGGGTTCTTTGAACACTGAAGCTTTCTTT. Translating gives CAWRGSLNTEAFF.

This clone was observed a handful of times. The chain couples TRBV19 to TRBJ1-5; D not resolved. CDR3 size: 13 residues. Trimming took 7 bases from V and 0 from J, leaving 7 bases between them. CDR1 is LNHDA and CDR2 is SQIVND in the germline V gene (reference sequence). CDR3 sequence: CASTWRSNQPQHF. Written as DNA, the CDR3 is TGTGCCAGTACTTGGCGTAGCAATCAGCCCCAGCATTTT.

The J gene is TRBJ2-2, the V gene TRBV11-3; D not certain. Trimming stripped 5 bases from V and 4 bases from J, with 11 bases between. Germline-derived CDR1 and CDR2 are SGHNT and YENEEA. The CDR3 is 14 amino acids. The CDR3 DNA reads TGTGCCAGCAGCAAACCCCGGAGCACCGGGGAGCTGTTTTTT. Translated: CASSKPRSTGELFF.

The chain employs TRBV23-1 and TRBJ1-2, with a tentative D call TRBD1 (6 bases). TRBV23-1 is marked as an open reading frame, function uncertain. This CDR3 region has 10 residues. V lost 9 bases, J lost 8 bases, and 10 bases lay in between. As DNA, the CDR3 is TGCGCCAGTCGACAGGAAGGCTACACCTTC. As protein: CASRQEGYTF.

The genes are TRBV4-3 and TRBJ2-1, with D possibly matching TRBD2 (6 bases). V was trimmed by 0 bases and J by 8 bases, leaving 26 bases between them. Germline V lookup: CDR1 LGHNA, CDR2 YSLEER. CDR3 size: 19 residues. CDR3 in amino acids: CASSQEGPDRAGSTDEQFF. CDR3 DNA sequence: TGCGCCAGCAGCCAAGAGGGGCCTGACCGAGCGGGTTCGACCGATGAGCAGTTCTTC.

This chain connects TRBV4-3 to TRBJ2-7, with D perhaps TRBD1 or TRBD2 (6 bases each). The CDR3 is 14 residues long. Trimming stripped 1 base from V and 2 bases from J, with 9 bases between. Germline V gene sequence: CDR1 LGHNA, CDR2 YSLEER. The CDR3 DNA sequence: TGCGCCAGCAGCCAAGCTGGGGGGCCCTACGAGCAGTACTTC. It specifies CASSQAGGPYEQYF.

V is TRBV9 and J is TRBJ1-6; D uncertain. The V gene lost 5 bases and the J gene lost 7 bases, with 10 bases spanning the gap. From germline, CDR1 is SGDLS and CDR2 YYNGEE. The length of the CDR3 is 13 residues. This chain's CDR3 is CASSQDQNSPLHF. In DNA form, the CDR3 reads TGTGCCAGCAGTCAGGACCAAAATTCACCCCTCCACTTT.

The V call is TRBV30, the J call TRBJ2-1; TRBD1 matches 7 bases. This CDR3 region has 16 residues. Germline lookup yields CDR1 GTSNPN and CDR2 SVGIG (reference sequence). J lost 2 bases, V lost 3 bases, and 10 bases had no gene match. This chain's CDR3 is CAWRERRQGAYNEQFF. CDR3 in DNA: TGTGCCTGGAGGGAACGACGGCAGGGGGCCTACAATGAGCAGTTCTTC.

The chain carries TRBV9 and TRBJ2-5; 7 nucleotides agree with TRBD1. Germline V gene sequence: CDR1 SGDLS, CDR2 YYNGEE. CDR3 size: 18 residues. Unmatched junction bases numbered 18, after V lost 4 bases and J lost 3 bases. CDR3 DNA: TGTGCCAGCAGCCCCCAGACGGTACAGGGGTGGGTCGAAGAGACCCAGTACTTC. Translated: CASSPQTVQGWVEETQYF.

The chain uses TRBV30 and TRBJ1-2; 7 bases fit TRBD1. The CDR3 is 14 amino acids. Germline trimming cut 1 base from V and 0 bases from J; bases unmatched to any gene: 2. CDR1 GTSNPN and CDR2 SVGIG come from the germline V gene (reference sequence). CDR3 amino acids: CAWSGDSSNYGYTF. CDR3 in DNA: TGTGCCTGGAGTGGGGACAGCTCTAACTATGGCTACACCTTC.

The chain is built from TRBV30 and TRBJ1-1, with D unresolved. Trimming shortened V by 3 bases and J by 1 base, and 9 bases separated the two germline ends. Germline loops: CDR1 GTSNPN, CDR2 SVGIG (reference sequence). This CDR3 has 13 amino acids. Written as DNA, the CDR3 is TGTGCCTGGAGGCCGGGTGCGAACACTGAAGCTTTCTTT. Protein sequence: CAWRPGANTEAFF.